The rows below give T cell receptor beta chains drawn from one sample of a study of blood T cell repertoires in COVID-19. Measured with immunoSEQ multiplex PCR; TCRdb has only the in-frame clones, and not every one. The table lists just over 300,000 clones, 87% of them singletons. The sequenced sample was peripheral blood. The receptor source for this set is a man aged 18 to 30 with active or convalescent COVID-19. Each CDR3 is given with its conserved first and last residue. A D gene is named only where the DNA matches it firmly. Rows may omit the clone size; those that give it use once, few, many or a size class.

j_call	clone_size	v_call	d_call	cdr3_nt	cdr3_aa
TRBJ1-1	once	TRBV28	NA	TGTGCCAGCAGTTTTGAGGGCCGGGGGAACACTGAAGCTTTCTTT	CASSFEGRGNTEAFF
TRBJ2-1	NA	TRBV2	NA	TGTGCCAGCAGTGTGTATAGCGGATCCTACAATGAGCAGTTCTTC	CASSVYSGSYNEQFF
TRBJ2-7	NA	TRBV29-1	TRBD1	TGCAGCGTAAGGGGACAGGACTCCTACGAGCAGTACTTC	CSVRGQDSYEQYF
TRBJ1-5	NA	TRBV7-9	NA	TGTGCCAGCAGCTCCGGTCCGAATCAGCCCCAGCATTTT	CASSSGPNQPQHF
TRBJ2-2	NA	TRBV14	NA	TGTGCCAGCAGCCTTGAGTCTCCGTCGGGACTCGTCGGCGGGGAGCTGTTTTTT	CASSLESPSGLVGGELFF
TRBJ2-3	NA	TRBV5-1	TRBD2	TGCGCCAGCAGCTTGCTAGCGGGGGGACCCACAGATACGCAGTATTTT	CASSLLAGGPTDTQYF
TRBJ1-3	NA	TRBV5-6	NA	TGTGCCAGCAGCCAGGAAGTCTCTGGAAACACCATATATTTT	CASSQEVSGNTIYF
TRBJ2-1	NA	TRBV6-6	TRBD2	TGTGCCAGCAGTAGCGGGAGGTTAAATGAGCAGTTCTTC	CASSSGRLNEQFF
TRBJ2-3	NA	TRBV7-6	TRBD2	TGTGCCAGCAGCTTTCGGCTAGCGGGCACAGATACGCAGTATTTT	CASSFRLAGTDTQYF
TRBJ2-1	NA	TRBV4-2	NA	TGTGCCAGCAGCCAAGAGGGGGCCCTTCTGGGACTATTTGGTGAGCAGTTCTTC	CASSQEGALLGLFGEQFF
TRBJ2-1	NA	TRBV27	TRBD1	TGTGCCAGCAGCTCCGGGACAGGGTCCTACAATGAGCAGTTCTTC	CASSSGTGSYNEQFF
TRBJ2-6	NA	TRBV19	NA	TGTGCCAGTAGTATAGATCAGGGAAAGGGGTCCTCTGGGGCCAACGTCCTGACTTTC	CASSIDQGKGSSGANVLTF
TRBJ1-2	NA	TRBV7-8	TRBD1	TGTGCCAGCAGCTTTACGGACAGGGGGCTCCGCTCTGGCTACACCTTC	CASSFTDRGLRSGYTF